These T cell receptor beta chains were read from a single sample in a study of graft-versus-host responses after intestinal transplantation. Sequencing used immunoSEQ multiplex PCR; TCRdb keeps in-frame clones, though not all of them. There are about 7,400 clones in the sample; more than 30% occur only once, and roughly 4% lies in the top ten. This specimen consisted of alloreactive CD4+ T cells from a mixed lymphocyte reaction culture, obtained before transplantation. The receptors shown here come from a human patient who was an organ donor for intestinal transplantation. Each CDR3 is given with its conserved first and last residue. Fields, in order: CDR3 length, clone size, D gene, V gene, J gene, CDR3 protein, CDR3 DNA. D genes are given only for firm matches. Size values are once, few and many counts, or a class for expanded clones, and some rows have none.

14	.	TRBD1	TRBV6-5	TRBJ2-7	CASSHRDRVGEQYF	TGTGCCAGCAGTCACCGGGACAGGGTGGGCGAGCAGTACTTC
15	few	TRBD1	TRBV6-6	TRBJ2-7	CASSSRDRGPYEQYF	TGTGCCAGCAGTAGCCGGGACAGGGGGCCCTACGAGCAGTACTTC
14	few	TRBD1	TRBV7-9	TRBJ2-7	CASSPGQGLYEQYF	TGTGCCAGCAGCCCCGGACAGGGGTTGTACGAGCAGTACTTC
12	.	.	TRBV6-1	TRBJ1-2	CASTNSRGGYTF	TGTGCCAGCACCAACTCTCGGGGTGGCTACACCTTC
19	.	.	TRBV2	TRBJ2-3	CASSLYSKPGQKIGDTQYF	TGTGCCAGCAGCCTATACTCGAAACCGGGACAAAAGATCGGAGATACGCAGTATTTT
16	.	TRBD2	TRBV15	TRBJ2-7	CATSRLPTSGRSEQYF	TGTGCCACCAGCAGACTTCCGACTAGCGGGAGGTCCGAGCAGTACTTC
17	few	.	TRBV2	TRBJ1-5	CASSEVWTTNSNQPQHF	TGTGCCAGCAGTGAAGTTTGGACAACTAATAGCAATCAGCCCCAGCATTTT
13	.	.	TRBV6-5	TRBJ1-1	CASRRGSGAGAFF	TGTGCCAGCAGAAGGGGGTCCGGGGCAGGAGCTTTCTTT
15	few	TRBD1	TRBV7-2	TRBJ2-1	CASSTGQGKYNEQFF	TGTGCCAGCAGCACCGGACAGGGGAAGTACAATGAGCAGTTCTTC
14	medium-sized	.	TRBV7-9	TRBJ2-7	CASSPGTTFYEQYF	TGTGCCAGCAGCCCCGGGACAACTTTCTACGAGCAGTACTTC
15	.	.	TRBV25-1	TRBJ2-3	CASSESLLGSDTQYF	TGTGCCAGCAGTGAATCCCTACTAGGATCAGATACGCAGTATTTT
13	medium-sized	.	TRBV6-5	TRBJ1-5	CASSYFWPGPQHF	TGTGCCAGCAGTTATTTCTGGCCAGGGCCCCAGCATTTT
15	.	TRBD1	TRBV19	TRBJ1-5	CASTTGQRFYQPQHF	TGTGCCAGTACAACGGGACAGCGGTTTTATCAGCCCCAGCATTTT
12	.	TRBD1	TRBV6-5	TRBJ2-7	CASGTGGSEQYF	TGTGCCAGCGGGACAGGGGGTTCCGAGCAGTACTTC
16	.	TRBD1	TRBV11-3	TRBJ2-7	CASSLVGTGRIYEQYF	TGTGCCAGCAGCTTAGTGGGGACAGGGAGAATCTACGAGCAGTACTTC
13	once	TRBD2	TRBV6-5	TRBJ2-7	CASSATSVREQYF	TGTGCCAGCAGTGCGACTAGCGTGAGAGAGCAGTACTTC
13	medium-sized	.	TRBV11-2	TRBJ1-5	CASSPYPDQPQHF	TGTGCCAGCAGCCCTTATCCGGATCAGCCCCAGCATTTT
15	medium-sized	.	TRBV9	TRBJ1-2	CASSNQGRGIYGYTF	TGTGCCAGCAGCAACCAGGGGAGAGGGATCTATGGCTACACCTTC
16	few	TRBD2	TRBV5-5	TRBJ2-1	CASSQGLAGFYNEQFF	TGTGCCAGCAGCCAGGGACTAGCGGGGTTCTACAATGAGCAGTTCTTC
14	few	.	TRBV7-3	TRBJ1-1	CASSLRRGDTEAFF	TGTGCCAGCAGCTTACGCAGGGGCGACACTGAAGCTTTCTTT
15	.	TRBD1	TRBV15	TRBJ2-1	CATSSLGQESNEQFF	TGTGCCACCAGCAGCCTGGGACAGGAGTCCAATGAGCAGTTCTTC
12	many	.	TRBV15	TRBJ1-2	CATSAGPYGYTF	TGTGCCACCTCGGCAGGGCCCTATGGCTACACCTTC
16	.	TRBD2	TRBV6-5	TRBJ2-1	CASSYLLAGSYNEQFF	TGTGCCAGCAGTTACTTACTAGCGGGGTCCTACAATGAGCAGTTCTTC
14	once	TRBD2	TRBV6-4	TRBJ2-1	CASSAGTSGSEQFF	TGTGCCAGCAGTGCCGGGACTAGCGGGAGTGAGCAGTTCTTC
12	medium-sized	TRBD1	TRBV2	TRBJ1-4	CASRDRDAKLFF	TGTGCCAGCAGGGACAGGGACGCAAAACTGTTTTTT
15	.	TRBD2	TRBV6-6	TRBJ2-7	CASSTTSGSFGEQYF	TGTGCCAGCAGTACCACTAGCGGGAGTTTCGGCGAGCAGTACTTC
16	.	TRBD2	TRBV5-8	TRBJ2-1	CASSRRTSFQYNEQFF	TGTGCCAGCAGCCGCCGGACTAGCTTCCAGTACAATGAGCAGTTCTTC
14	medium-sized	.	TRBV7-2	TRBJ2-7	CASSLAGVPSEQYF	TGTGCCAGCAGCTTAGCGGGAGTACCCTCCGAGCAGTACTTC
14	few	TRBD2	TRBV7-9	TRBJ2-1	CASSPGTSYNEQFF	TGTGCCAGCAGCCCCGGGACTAGCTACAATGAGCAGTTCTTC
12	medium-sized	.	TRBV11-3	TRBJ2-7	CASRRGGYEQYF	TGTGCCAGCAGGAGGGGGGGCTACGAGCAGTACTTC
16	.	TRBD1	TRBV7-7	TRBJ2-2	CASSLSGQGRSGELFF	TGTGCTAGCAGTCTGTCGGGACAGGGGAGGTCCGGGGAGCTGTTTTTT
15	once	TRBD2	TRBV7-6	TRBJ2-1	CASSDLAGADNEQFF	TGTGCCAGCAGCGATTTAGCGGGGGCGGACAATGAGCAGTTCTTC
18	once	TRBD1	TRBV18	TRBJ1-1	CASSLRPGTGVGWTEAFF	TGTGCCAGCTCACTACGTCCCGGGACAGGGGTCGGGTGGACTGAAGCTTTCTTT
16	few	.	TRBV5-4	TRBJ2-2	CASSPLGLGNTGELFF	TGTGCCAGCAGCCCTTTAGGTCTAGGGAACACCGGGGAGCTGTTTTTT
13	once	.	TRBV7-8	TRBJ2-1	CASSLRAGQKQFF	TGTGCCAGCAGCTTAAGGGCGGGGCAGAAGCAGTTCTTC
14	few	.	TRBV4-1	TRBJ1-2	CASSRQSPNYGYTF	TGCGCCAGCAGCCGACAGAGCCCTAACTATGGCTACACCTTC
14	.	TRBD1	TRBV11-2	TRBJ2-7	CASSLGRGPYEQYF	TGTGCCAGCAGCTTGGGCAGGGGGCCCTACGAGCAGTACTTC
14	.	TRBD1	TRBV19	TRBJ1-1	CASSVRGTNTEAFF	TGTGCCAGTAGTGTCAGGGGGACGAACACTGAAGCTTTCTTT
13	.	.	TRBV7-3	TRBJ2-7	CASSLSRGNEQHF	TGTGCCAGCAGCTTAAGCAGGGGTAACGAGCAGCACTTC
15	medium-sized	TRBD1	TRBV7-8	TRBJ2-7	CASSPWGTGSYEQYF	TGTGCCAGCAGCCCCTGGGGGACAGGGTCATACGAGCAGTACTTC
12	few	.	TRBV19	TRBJ2-7	CASSPTAGEQYF	TGTGCCAGTAGTCCGACGGCGGGCGAGCAGTACTTC
13	few	TRBD2	TRBV9	TRBJ2-3	CASTSGGGDTQYF	TGTGCCAGCACTAGCGGGGGGGGAGATACGCAGTATTTT
13	.	TRBD1	TRBV10-3	TRBJ1-5	CATGTGAGQPQHF	TGTGCCACCGGGACAGGGGCAGGTCAGCCCCAGCATTTT
11	few	.	TRBV7-3	TRBJ2-3	CASSSGRAQYF	TGTGCCAGCAGCTCCGGCAGGGCGCAGTATTTT
16	.	TRBD2	TRBV7-2	TRBJ2-7	CASSSQLAGGLYEQYF	TGTGCCAGCAGCTCCCAGCTAGCGGGGGGGCTCTACGAGCAGTACTTC
19	few	TRBD2	TRBV28	TRBJ2-5	CASSLWGSSAGVAQETQYF	TGTGCCAGCAGTTTATGGGGGTCTAGCGCGGGAGTGGCTCAAGAGACCCAGTACTTC
14	.	.	TRBV19	TRBJ2-5	CASRSAGHEETQYF	TGTGCCAGTAGGTCAGCAGGACATGAAGAGACCCAGTACTTC
15	.	.	TRBV5-4	TRBJ1-6	CASSSFSSYNSPLHF	TGTGCCAGCAGCTCTTTTAGCTCCTATAATTCACCCCTCCACTTT
14	few	TRBD2	TRBV29-1	TRBJ2-7	CSVGPSGSSNEQYF	TGCAGCGTTGGGCCTAGCGGGAGTTCAAACGAGCAGTACTTC
14	medium-sized	TRBD1	TRBV6-1	TRBJ1-5	CASSPGQRTQPQHF	TGTGCCAGCAGTCCGGGACAGAGGACTCAGCCCCAGCATTTT
15	medium-sized	TRBD1	TRBV19	TRBJ2-7	CASSLSDRGTYEQYF	TGTGCCAGTAGCCTCTCGGACAGGGGGACCTACGAGCAGTACTTC
13	.	TRBD1	TRBV19	TRBJ1-2	CASSMTGIYGYTF	TGTGCCAGTAGTATGACAGGGATCTATGGCTACACCTTC
16	many	.	TRBV5-5	TRBJ2-7	CASSPDRGTASYEQYF	TGTGCCAGCAGCCCCGATCGGGGGACAGCCTCCTACGAGCAGTACTTC
17	.	TRBD1	TRBV5-6	TRBJ2-2	CASSLGTGEWTTGELFF	TGTGCCAGCAGCTTGGGGACAGGGGAGTGGACCACCGGGGAGCTGTTTTTT
14	medium-sized	TRBD2	TRBV11-2	TRBJ2-7	CASSLGRGGYEQYF	TGTGCCAGCAGCCTGGGGAGGGGAGGCTACGAGCAGTACTTC
14	few	.	TRBV7-3	TRBJ2-5	CASSLLGGQETQYF	TGTGCCAGCAGCCTCCTTGGGGGGCAAGAGACCCAGTACTTC
12	.	.	TRBV6-1	TRBJ1-2	CASSFGGYGYTF	TGTGCCAGCAGCTTTGGGGGGTATGGCTACACCTTC
17	few	.	TRBV4-1	TRBJ1-5	CASSQDRGGEGGQPQHF	TGCGCCAGCAGCCAAGATCGGGGGGGAGAGGGTGGGCAGCCCCAGCATTTT
12	.	.	TRBV6-5	TRBJ2-7	CASSIGLAGQYF	TGTGCCAGCAGCATCGGACTGGCGGGGCAGTACTTC